The 20 T cell receptor beta chains below come from one sample, sequenced in a study of T cells after yellow fever vaccination (dated by TCRdb to about 2019). The library relied on 5' RACE. The instrument given in TCRdb is Illumina HiSeq 2500. The public reads were run again by TCRdb, first through fastp at Q25 and then through MiXCR, and only productive beta chains were kept. A single entry per CDR3 protein holds the most common genes and DNA from its merged rows. The sample table contains over 120,000 distinct CDR3 sequences; only one count was recorded for roughly 6.7% of them. The ten most abundant clones make up approximately 0.61% of the sample. The meaning of the sample's treatment or condition label: live attenuated yellow fever vaccine strain. The material sequenced was CD4+ T cells sorted from PBMCs, taken 10 days after the yellow fever booster vaccination. The receptors originated from a man in his thirties or forties who received the YFV17D yellow fever vaccine.

This clonotype was found many times. The chain has TRBV10-2 and TRBJ2-1, with D unclear. Germline loops: CDR1 WSHSY, CDR2 SAAADI. The CDR3 spans 14 residues. V was cut by 10 bases and J by 4 bases, with 17 bases left in between. In DNA form, the CDR3 reads TGCGCCACCTCTGCCTCCGGCCCTTACAATGAGCAGTTCTTC. Its translation: CATSASGPYNEQFF.

This clonotype has a count of ten or more. The rearrangement uses TRBV28 and TRBJ1-2; D unclear. Trimming pared 3 bases from V and 5 bases from J, leaving 7 bases between. The CDR3 consists of 12 residues. From germline, CDR1 is MDHEN and CDR2 SYDVKM. CDR3 loop: CASSLAIYGYTF. CDR3 bases: TGTGCCAGCAGTTTGGCAATTTATGGCTACACCTTC.

In this sample, this clonotype turned up many times. The rearrangement uses TRBV27 and TRBJ2-3; 8 bases line up with TRBD2. Germline-derived CDR1 and CDR2 are MNHEY and SMNVEV (reference sequence). V lost 5 bases, J lost 12 bases, and 4 bases stayed unmatched. This CDR3 is built from 11 residues. In nucleotides, the CDR3 is TGTGCCAGCAGTACGGGAGGGCCTCAGTATTTT. Translated, it gives CASSTGGPQYF.

The V call is TRBV6-2 or TRBV6-3, the J call TRBJ2-2; tentatively, D is TRBD2 (6 bases). With 6 bases removed from V and 6 bases from J, the gap between germline ends came to 17 bases. Looked up from germline, CDR1 is MNHEY and CDR2 is SVGEGT. The CDR3 totals 15 residues. CDR3 loop: CASRTLGTPAGELFF. As DNA, the CDR3 is TGTGCCAGCAGGACTCTCGGGACTCCCGCCGGGGAGCTGTTTTTT.

This clonotype was detected only a few times. The chain couples TRBV20-1 to TRBJ1-3; D perhaps matches TRBD1 (5 bases). Trimming cost V 6 bases and J 0 bases, with 12 bases left between them. Germline lookup yields CDR1 DFQATT and CDR2 SNEGSKA (reference sequence). There are 14 residues in the CDR3. CDR3 region: CSARDYTSGNTIYF. Written as DNA, the CDR3 is TGCAGTGCAAGGGACTACACCTCTGGAAACACCATATATTTT.

Many counts were recorded for this clonotype. CDR3 region: CASSVGSSPYNEQFF. The CDR3 region has the DNA TGTGCCAGCAGCGTAGGGTCTAGCCCCTACAATGAGCAGTTCTTC. This chain uses TRBV9 with TRBJ2-1; TRBD2 might be the D (5 bases). Per germline, CDR1 SGDLS and CDR2 YYNGEE. The germline V and J ends were trimmed by 0 bases and 2 bases, with 9 bases remaining between them. The CDR3 totals 15 residues. The full variable domain, completed using reference TRBV9 and TRBJ2-1, is DSGVTQTPKHLITATGQRVTLRCSPRSGDLSVYWYQQSLDQGLQFLIQYYNGEERAKGNILERFSAQQFPDLHSELNLSSLELGDSALYFCASSVGSSPYNEQFFGPGTRLTVL.

A word on this clonotype: A much larger clone differs by one base, so this may be a read error. This sequence joins TRBV20-1 and TRBJ1-5; no firm D call. Trimming took 3 bases from V and 4 from J, leaving 13 bases between them. The CDR3 has 14 residues. Germline CDR1 reads DFQATT; CDR2 reads SNEGSKA (reference sequence). CDR3: CSASRPGRNQPQHF. CDR3 nucleotide sequence: TGCAGTGCTAGTAGACCGGGCCGGAATCAGCCCCAGCATTTT.

The table lists this clonotype with many counts. J is TRBJ1-1 and V is TRBV3-1, with D unresolved. CDR1 is LGHDT and CDR2 is YNNKEL in the germline V gene (reference sequence). V gave up 1 base and J gave up 4 bases, with 10 bases separating them. The CDR3 is 14 amino acids. The chain's CDR3 is CASSQGKGGTEAFF. CDR3 bases: TGTGCCAGCAGCCAAGGTAAGGGCGGCACTGAAGCTTTCTTT.

This sequence joins TRBV5-1 and TRBJ2-5; 13 bases are a match to TRBD2. This CDR3 spans 16 amino acids. Trimming took 0 bases from V and 5 from J; bases not matched to a gene: 4. The germline CDR1 and CDR2 sequences are SGHRS and YFSETQ. CDR3 coding DNA: TGCGCCAGCAGCTTGGAAGGACTAGCGGGAGTGGAGACCCAGTACTTC. It encodes CASSLEGLAGVETQYF.

This clonotype was counted ten times or more. The V call is TRBV10-2, the J call TRBJ2-7; unclear D gene. Per the germline V gene, CDR1 is WSHSY and CDR2 is SAAADI. The CDR3 consists of 13 residues. V lost 2 bases to trimming and J lost 3 bases, with 8 bases between them. This CDR3 is CASSESGSYEQYF. As DNA, the CDR3 is TGCGCCAGCAGTGAGAGTGGCAGCTACGAGCAGTACTTC.

This clonotype was detected ten times or more. The chain combines TRBV4-3 with TRBJ2-3; D is undetermined. Germline V CDR1 and CDR2: LGHNA, YSLEER. There are 16 residues in the CDR3. V was clipped by 1 base and J by 0 bases, with 11 bases between them. As DNA, the CDR3 is TGCGCCAGCAGCCAAGTGTCCAGTACTAGCACAGATACGCAGTATTTT. Its protein is CASSQVSSTSTDTQYF.

This clonotype was seen many times. The V call is TRBV18, the J call TRBJ1-1, with D unresolved. Germline V gene data show CDR1 as KGHSH and CDR2 as LQKENI. This CDR3 has 16 amino acids. V was cut by 0 bases and J by 0 bases, with 11 bases left in between. CDR3 nucleotides: TGTGCCAGCTCACCACCCCTGATGAGGTTGAACACTGAAGCTTTCTTT. It codes for CASSPPLMRLNTEAFF.

This clonotype was counted many times. The chain recombines TRBV5-1 with TRBJ2-1; 10 bases agree with TRBD2. This CDR3 is built from 17 residues. Germline V gene sequence: CDR1 SGHRS, CDR2 YFSETQ. J lost 0 bases, V lost 3 bases, and 6 bases had no gene match. The CDR3 loop reads CASSSGPSGSSYNEQFF. The DNA of the CDR3 is TGCGCCAGCAGCTCCGGGCCTAGCGGGAGCTCCTACAATGAGCAGTTCTTC.

This clonotype was observed at least ten times. J is TRBJ1-6 and V is TRBV4-3, with D hard to call. The CDR3 spans 16 residues. The germline V and J ends were trimmed by 0 bases and 10 bases, with 16 bases remaining between them. Germline V gene data show CDR1 as LGHNA and CDR2 as YSLEER. In nucleotides, the CDR3 is TGCGCCAGCAGCCAAGAGGTTCTGTCTAAGCAATCACCCCTCCACTTT. Translating gives CASSQEVLSKQSPLHF.

This clonotype was counted at least ten times. The J gene is TRBJ2-2, the V gene TRBV3-1, with 9 nucleotides matching TRBD2. Germline trimming cut 4 bases from V and 6 bases from J; bases unmatched to any gene: 6. CDR1 is LGHDT and CDR2 is YNNKEL in the germline V gene (reference sequence). The CDR3 covers 15 residues. In nucleotides, the CDR3 is TGTGCCAGCAGCCTGCCGGGACTAGCAGCCGGGGAGCTGTTTTTT. Its protein product is CASSLPGLAAGELFF.

This clonotype was observed at least ten times. The chain is built from TRBV5-1 and TRBJ1-1; tentatively, D is TRBD1 (5 bases). V lost 6 bases, J lost 4 bases, and 19 bases lay in between. The length of the CDR3 is 15 residues. The germline V gene encodes CDR1 SGHRS and CDR2 YFSETQ. In DNA, the CDR3 is TGCGCCAGCATGGGGCCAACGGGGCTCAGCACTGAAGCTTTCTTT. It is translated as CASMGPTGLSTEAFF.

This clonotype came up many times. V and J are TRBV19 and TRBJ2-1; a weak D match, TRBD1 (5 bases). The V gene's germline CDR1 is LNHDA and CDR2 SQIVND (reference sequence). Trimming pared 2 bases from V and 6 bases from J, leaving 14 bases between. The CDR3 is 15 amino acids. CDR3 sequence: CASSILKTGANEQFF. CDR3 coding DNA: TGTGCCAGTAGTATACTAAAAACAGGTGCCAATGAGCAGTTCTTC.

This clonotype was seen ten or more times. The chain combines TRBV25-1 with TRBJ2-1; no clear D gene. The V gene's germline CDR1 is MGHDK and CDR2 SYGVNS. Trimming removed 6 bases from V and 4 bases from J, with 4 bases in between. This CDR3 is 11 amino acids long. For the CDR3, the DNA is TGTGCCAGCAGGGTTTACAATGAGCAGTTCTTC. Its translation is CASRVYNEQFF. Complete variable domain (other parts from reference TRBV25-1 and TRBJ2-1): EADIYQTPRYLVIGTGKKITLECSQTMGHDKMYWYQQDPGMELHLIHYSYGVNSTEKGDLSSESTVSRIRTEHFPLTLESARPSHTSQYLCASRVYNEQFFGPGTRLTVL.

For this clonotype: This could be a read error, since a much larger clone is one nucleotide away. The chain couples TRBV6-5 to TRBJ1-1, with D hard to call. Trimming took 7 bases from V and 3 from J, leaving 9 bases between them. CDR3 size: 12 residues. The germline V gene encodes CDR1 MNHEY and CDR2 SVGAGI. DNA of the CDR3: TGTGCCAGCAAGAGCGGGCACACTGAAGCTTTCTTT. Residues: CASKSGHTEAFF.

This clonotype has at least ten counts. This chain connects TRBV5-1 to TRBJ2-1; tentatively, D is TRBD1 (5 bases). The CDR3 extends over 12 amino acids. Trimming shortened V by 5 bases and J by 15 bases, and 18 bases separated the two germline ends. Germline assignment: CDR1 SGHRS and CDR2 YFSETQ. CDR3: CASSPGREGRFF. Here the CDR3 DNA reads TGCGCCAGCAGTCCTGGCAGGGAAGGGCGGTTCTTC.